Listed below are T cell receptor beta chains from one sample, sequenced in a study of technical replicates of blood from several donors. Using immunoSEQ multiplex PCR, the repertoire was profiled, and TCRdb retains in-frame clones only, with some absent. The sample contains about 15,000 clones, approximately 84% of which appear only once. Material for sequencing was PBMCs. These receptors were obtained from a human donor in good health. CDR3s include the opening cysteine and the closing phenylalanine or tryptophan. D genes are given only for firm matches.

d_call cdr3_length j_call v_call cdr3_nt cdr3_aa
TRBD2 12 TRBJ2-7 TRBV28 TGTGCCAGCAGTTTGGGGGGGGACGAGCAGTACTTC CASSLGGDEQYF
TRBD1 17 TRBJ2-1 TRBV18 TGTGCCAGCTCACGAAACATCCCGGGACAGGGGGACGATGAGCAGTTCTTC CASSRNIPGQGDDEQFF
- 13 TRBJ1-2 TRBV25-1 TGTGCCAGCAGCCGGGGGACTAACTATGGCTACACCTTC CASSRGTNYGYTF
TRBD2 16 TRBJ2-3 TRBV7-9 TGTGCCAGCAGCTTCCCTAGCGGCTCTAGCACAGATACGCAGTATTTT CASSFPSGSSTDTQYF
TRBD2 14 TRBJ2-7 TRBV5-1 TGCGCCAGCAGCTTGGCCGCGGGAGACTACGAGCAGTACTTC CASSLAAGDYEQYF
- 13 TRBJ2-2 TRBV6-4 TGTGCCAGCAGTGCGGGAGACACCGGGGAGCTGTTTTTT CASSAGDTGELFF
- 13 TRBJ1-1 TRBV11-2 TGTGCCAGCAGCTTAGCTGTCCCCACTGAAGCTTTCTTT CASSLAVPTEAFF
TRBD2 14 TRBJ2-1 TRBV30 TGTGCCTGGAGTGTACCCGGGACTAGCCTGGAGCAGTTCTTC CAWSVPGTSLEQFF
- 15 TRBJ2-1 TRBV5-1 TGCGCCAGCAGCTGGGACATTGGCTCTTACAATGAGCAGTTCTTC CASSWDIGSYNEQFF
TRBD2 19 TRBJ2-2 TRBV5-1 TGCGCCAGCAGCATCGCCGGGACTAGCGGTGAATTGAACACCGGGGAGCTGTTTTTT CASSIAGTSGELNTGELFF
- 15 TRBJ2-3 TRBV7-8 TGTGCCAGCAGGAGTGGGCATCAAACGAGAGATACGCAGTATTTT CASRSGHQTRDTQYF
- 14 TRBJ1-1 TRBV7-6 TGTGCCAGCAGCCCCATCCAGGGGCACGCTGAAGCTTTCTTT CASSPIQGHAEAFF
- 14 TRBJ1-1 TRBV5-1 TGCGCCAGCAGCTTGGGGCCCAGGGATACTGAAGCTTTCTTT CASSLGPRDTEAFF
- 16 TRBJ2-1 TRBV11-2 TGTGCCAGCAGCTTAGAACTCGACGGGGGAGACAATGAGCAGTTCTTC CASSLELDGGDNEQFF